This note documents a single T cell receptor (beta chain) sequence. As handled by the study authors: Amplification of reference gene primers provided the estimated nucleated cell counts. Here immunoSEQ multiplex PCR was the method, and the copy in TCRdb shows in-frame clones only, minus some. The V and J calls and clone size come from that table; D and trimming were worked out from the DNA. The table has around 50,000 clones, approximately 85% seen once; the top ten hold approximately 15%. The data derive from a study of blood T cell repertoires in COVID-19. Across the whole study: The United States, Italy and Spain provided the acute and convalescent COVID-19 samples. PBMCs, B-cell-depleted T cells, or T cells provided the cDNA or gDNA that made up the material.

CDR3 size: 13 residues. Trimming took off 3 bases at V and 6 bases at J, with 13 bases between the two ends. Looked up from germline, CDR1 is SQVTM and CDR2 is ANQGSEA. The sequenced material came from peripheral blood. This sequence joins TRBV29-1 and TRBJ2-3, with D possibly being TRBD2 (5 bases). This sequence originates from a human donor in a cohort sampled during active COVID-19. CDR3 nucleotides: TGCAGCGTTGACGTGGAGGAGTGGGATACGCAGTATTTT. Amino acids: CSVDVEEWDTQYF.